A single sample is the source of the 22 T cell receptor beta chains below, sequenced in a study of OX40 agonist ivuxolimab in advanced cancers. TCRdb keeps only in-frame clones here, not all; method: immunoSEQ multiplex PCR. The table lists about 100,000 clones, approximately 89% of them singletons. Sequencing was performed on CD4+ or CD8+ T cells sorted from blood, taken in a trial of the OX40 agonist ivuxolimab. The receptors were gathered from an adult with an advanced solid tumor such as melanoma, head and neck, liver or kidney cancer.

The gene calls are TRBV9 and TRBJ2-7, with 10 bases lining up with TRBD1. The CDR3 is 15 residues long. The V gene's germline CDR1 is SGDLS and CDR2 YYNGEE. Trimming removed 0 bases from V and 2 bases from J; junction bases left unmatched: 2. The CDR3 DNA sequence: TGTGCCAGCAGCGTAGAAGGGACAGGGGCCTACGAGCAGTACTTC. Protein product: CASSVEGTGAYEQYF.

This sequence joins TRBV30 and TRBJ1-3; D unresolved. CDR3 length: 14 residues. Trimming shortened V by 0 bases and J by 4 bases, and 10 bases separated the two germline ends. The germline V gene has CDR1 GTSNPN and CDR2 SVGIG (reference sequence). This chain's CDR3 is CAWSVERRGNTIYF. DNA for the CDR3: TGTGCCTGGAGTGTAGAACGCCGGGGAAACACCATATATTTT.

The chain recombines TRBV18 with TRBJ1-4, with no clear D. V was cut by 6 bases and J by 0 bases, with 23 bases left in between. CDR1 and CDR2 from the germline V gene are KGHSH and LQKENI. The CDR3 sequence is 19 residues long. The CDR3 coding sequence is TGTGCCAGCTCCGGTCGGGCAAGAGGCGGGGATGCAACTAATGAAAAACTGTTTTTT. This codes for CASSGRARGGDATNEKLFF.

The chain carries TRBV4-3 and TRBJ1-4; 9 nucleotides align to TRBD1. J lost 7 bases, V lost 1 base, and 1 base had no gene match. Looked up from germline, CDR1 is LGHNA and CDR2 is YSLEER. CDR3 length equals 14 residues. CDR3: CASSQGQGGEKLFF. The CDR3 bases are TGCGCCAGCAGCCAAGGACAGGGGGGTGAAAAACTGTTTTTT.

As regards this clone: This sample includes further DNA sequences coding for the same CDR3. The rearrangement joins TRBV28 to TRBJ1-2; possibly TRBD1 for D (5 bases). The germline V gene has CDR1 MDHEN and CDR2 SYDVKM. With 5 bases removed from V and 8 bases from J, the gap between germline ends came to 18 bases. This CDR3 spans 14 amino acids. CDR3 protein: CASSMLQGEFGYTF. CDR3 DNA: TGTGCCAGCAGTATGTTACAAGGGGAGTTCGGCTACACCTTC.

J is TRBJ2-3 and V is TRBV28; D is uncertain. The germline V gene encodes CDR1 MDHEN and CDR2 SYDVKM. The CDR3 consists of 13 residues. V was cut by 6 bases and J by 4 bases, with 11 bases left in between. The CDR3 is CASRYGHSDTQYF. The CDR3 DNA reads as TGTGCCAGCAGATACGGGCATTCAGATACGCAGTATTTT.

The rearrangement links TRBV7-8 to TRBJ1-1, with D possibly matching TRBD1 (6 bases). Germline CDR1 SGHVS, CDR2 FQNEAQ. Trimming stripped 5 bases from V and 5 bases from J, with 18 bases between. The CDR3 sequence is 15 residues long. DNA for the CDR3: TGTGCCAGCAGCAAACCGGGGGCGCGGAGAACTGAAGCTTTCTTT. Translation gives CASSKPGARRTEAFF.

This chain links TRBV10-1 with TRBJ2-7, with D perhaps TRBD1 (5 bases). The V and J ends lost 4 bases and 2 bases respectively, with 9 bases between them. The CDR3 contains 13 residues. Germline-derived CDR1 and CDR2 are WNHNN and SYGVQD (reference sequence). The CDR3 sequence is CASSATDTYEQYF. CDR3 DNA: TGCGCCAGCAGTGCGACAGATACCTACGAGCAGTACTTC.

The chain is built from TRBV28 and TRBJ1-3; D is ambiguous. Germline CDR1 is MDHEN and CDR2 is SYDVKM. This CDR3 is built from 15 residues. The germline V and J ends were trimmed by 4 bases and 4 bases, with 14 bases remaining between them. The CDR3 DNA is TGTGCCAGCAGTTCCCATGCCGGCAGGGGAAACACCATATATTTT. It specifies CASSSHAGRGNTIYF.

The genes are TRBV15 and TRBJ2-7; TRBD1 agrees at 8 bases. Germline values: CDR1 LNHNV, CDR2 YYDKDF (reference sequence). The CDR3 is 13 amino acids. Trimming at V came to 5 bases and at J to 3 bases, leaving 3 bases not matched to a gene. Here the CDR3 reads CATSRDRFYEQYF. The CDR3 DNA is TGTGCCACCAGCCGGGACAGGTTCTACGAGCAGTACTTC. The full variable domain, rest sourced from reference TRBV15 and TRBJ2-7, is DAMVIQNPRYQVTQFGKPVTLSCSQTLNHNVMYWYQQKSSQAPKLLFHYYDKDFNNEADTPDNFQSRRPNTSFCFLDIRSPGLGDTAMYLCATSRDRFYEQYFGPGTRLTVT.

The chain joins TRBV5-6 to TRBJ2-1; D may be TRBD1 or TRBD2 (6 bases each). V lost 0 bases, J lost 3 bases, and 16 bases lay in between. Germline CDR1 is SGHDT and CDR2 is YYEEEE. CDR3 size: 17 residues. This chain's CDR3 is CASSLERGVVDYNEQFF. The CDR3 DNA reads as TGTGCCAGCAGCTTGGAGAGGGGGGTTGTAGACTACAATGAGCAGTTCTTC. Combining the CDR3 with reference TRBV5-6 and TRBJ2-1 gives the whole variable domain DAGVTQSPTHLIKTRGQQVTLRCSPKSGHDTVSWYQQALGQGPQFIFQYYEEEERQRGNFPDRFSGHQFPNYSSELNVNALLLGDSALYLCASSLERGVVDYNEQFFGPGTRLTVL.

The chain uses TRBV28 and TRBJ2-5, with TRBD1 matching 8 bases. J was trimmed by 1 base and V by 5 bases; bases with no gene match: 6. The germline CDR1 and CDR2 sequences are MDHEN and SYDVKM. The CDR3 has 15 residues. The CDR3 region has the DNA TGTGCCAGCAGTAGTAGACAGGGGTTCCAAGAGACCCAGTACTTC. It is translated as CASSSRQGFQETQYF.

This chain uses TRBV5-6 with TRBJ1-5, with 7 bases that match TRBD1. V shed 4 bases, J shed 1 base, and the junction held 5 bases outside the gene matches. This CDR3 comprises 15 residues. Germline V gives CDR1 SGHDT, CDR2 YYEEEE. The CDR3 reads CASSLGQISNQPQHF. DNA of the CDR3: TGTGCCAGCAGCCTGGGACAGATCAGCAATCAGCCCCAGCATTTT.

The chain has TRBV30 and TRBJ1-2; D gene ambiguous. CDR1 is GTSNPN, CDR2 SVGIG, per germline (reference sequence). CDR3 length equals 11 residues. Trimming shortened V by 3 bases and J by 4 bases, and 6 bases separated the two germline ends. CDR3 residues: CAWSRGYGYTF. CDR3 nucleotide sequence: TGTGCCTGGAGCCGCGGCTATGGCTACACCTTC.

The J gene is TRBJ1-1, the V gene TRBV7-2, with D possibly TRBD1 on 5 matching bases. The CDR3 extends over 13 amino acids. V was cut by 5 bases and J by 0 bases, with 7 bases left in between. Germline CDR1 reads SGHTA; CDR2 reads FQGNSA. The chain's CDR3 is CASSDSLNTEAFF. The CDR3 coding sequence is TGTGCCAGCAGCGACAGCTTGAACACTGAAGCTTTCTTT.

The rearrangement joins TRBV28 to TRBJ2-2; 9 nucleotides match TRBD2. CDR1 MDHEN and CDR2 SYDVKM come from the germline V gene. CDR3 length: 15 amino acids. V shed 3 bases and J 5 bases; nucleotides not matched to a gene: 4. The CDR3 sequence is CASSLLAGVTGELFF. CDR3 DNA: TGTGCCAGCAGTTTGTTAGCGGGAGTAACCGGGGAGCTGTTTTTT.

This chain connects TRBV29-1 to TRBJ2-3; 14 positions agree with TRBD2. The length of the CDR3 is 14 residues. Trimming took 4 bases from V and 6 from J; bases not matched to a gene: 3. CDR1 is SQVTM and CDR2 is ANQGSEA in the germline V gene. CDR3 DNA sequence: TGCAGCGTTGGACTAGCGGGAGGGCTCGATACGCAGTATTTT. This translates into CSVGLAGGLDTQYF.

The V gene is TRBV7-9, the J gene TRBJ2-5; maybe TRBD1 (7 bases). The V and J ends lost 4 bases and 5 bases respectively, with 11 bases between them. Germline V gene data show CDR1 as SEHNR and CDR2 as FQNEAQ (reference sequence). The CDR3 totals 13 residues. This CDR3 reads CASSSTGRETQYF. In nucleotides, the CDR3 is TGTGCCAGCAGCTCGACAGGGAGGGAGACCCAGTACTTC.

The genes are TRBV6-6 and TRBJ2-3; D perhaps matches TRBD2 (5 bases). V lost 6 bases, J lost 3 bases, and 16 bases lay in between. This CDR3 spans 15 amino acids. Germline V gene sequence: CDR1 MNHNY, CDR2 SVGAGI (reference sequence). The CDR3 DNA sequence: TGTGCCAGCAGCTATTCGCCGGACTTGACAGATACGCAGTATTTT. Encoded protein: CASSYSPDLTDTQYF.

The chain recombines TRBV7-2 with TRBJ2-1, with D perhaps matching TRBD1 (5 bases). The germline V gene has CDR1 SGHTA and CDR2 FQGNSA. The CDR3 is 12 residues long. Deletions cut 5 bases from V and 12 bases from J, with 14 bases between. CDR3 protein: CASSLLRDRQFF. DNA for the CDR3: TGTGCCAGCAGCCTACTCAGGGATCGGCAGTTCTTC.

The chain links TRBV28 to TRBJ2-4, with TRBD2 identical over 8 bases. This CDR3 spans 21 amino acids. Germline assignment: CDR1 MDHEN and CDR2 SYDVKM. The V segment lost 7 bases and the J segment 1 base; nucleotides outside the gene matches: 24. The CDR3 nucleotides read TGTGCCAGCAATTCTCACCTAAGCGGGAGTCCCACCACGGGGGCCAAAAACATTCAGTACTTC. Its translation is CASNSHLSGSPTTGAKNIQYF.

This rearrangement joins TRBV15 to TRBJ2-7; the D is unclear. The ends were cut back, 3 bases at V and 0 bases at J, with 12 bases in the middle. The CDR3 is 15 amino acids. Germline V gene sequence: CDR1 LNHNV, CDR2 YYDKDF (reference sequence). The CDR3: CATSRTHAPSYEQYF. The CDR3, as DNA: TGTGCCACCAGCAGGACACACGCCCCCTCCTACGAGCAGTACTTC.